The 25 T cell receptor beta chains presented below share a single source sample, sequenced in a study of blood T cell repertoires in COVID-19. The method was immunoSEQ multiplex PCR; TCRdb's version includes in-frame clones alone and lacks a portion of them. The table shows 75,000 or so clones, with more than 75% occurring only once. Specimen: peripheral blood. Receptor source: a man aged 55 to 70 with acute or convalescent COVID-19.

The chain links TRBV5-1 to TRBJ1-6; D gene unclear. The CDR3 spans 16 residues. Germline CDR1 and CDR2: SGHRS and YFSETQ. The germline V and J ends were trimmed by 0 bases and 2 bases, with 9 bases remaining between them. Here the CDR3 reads CASSLAGETYNSPLHF. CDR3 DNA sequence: TGCGCCAGCAGCTTGGCCGGGGAGACCTATAATTCACCCCTCCACTTT. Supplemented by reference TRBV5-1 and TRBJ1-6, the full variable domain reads KAGVTQTPRYLIKTRGQQVTLSCSPISGHRSVSWYQQTPGQGLQFLFEYFSETQRNKGNFPGRFSGRQFSNSRSEMNVSTLELGDSALYLCASSLAGETYNSPLHFGNGTRLTVT.

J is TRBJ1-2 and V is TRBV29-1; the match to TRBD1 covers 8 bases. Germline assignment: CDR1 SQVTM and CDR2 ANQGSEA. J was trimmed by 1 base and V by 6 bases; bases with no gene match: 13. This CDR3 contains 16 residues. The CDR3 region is CSVRARGDRNNYGYTF. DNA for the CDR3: TGCAGCGTGCGAGCTCGAGGGGACAGGAATAACTATGGCTACACCTTC. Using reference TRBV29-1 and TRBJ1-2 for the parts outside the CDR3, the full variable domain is SAVISQKPSRDICQRGTSLTIQCQVDSQVTMMFWYRQQPGQSLTLIATANQGSEATYESGFVIDKFPISRPNLTFSTLTVSNMSPEDSSIYLCSVRARGDRNNYGYTFGSGTRLTVV.

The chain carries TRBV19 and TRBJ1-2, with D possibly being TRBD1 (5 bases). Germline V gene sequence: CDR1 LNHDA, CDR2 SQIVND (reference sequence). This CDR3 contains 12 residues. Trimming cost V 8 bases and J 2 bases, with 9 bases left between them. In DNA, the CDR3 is TGTGCCAGTGGACGACAGAACTATGGCTACACCTTC. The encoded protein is CASGRQNYGYTF. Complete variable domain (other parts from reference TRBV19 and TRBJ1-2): DGGITQSPKYLFRKEGQNVTLSCEQNLNHDAMYWYRQDPGQGLRLIYYSQIVNDFQKGDIAEGYSVSREKKESFPLTVTSAQKNPTAFYLCASGRQNYGYTFGSGTRLTVV.

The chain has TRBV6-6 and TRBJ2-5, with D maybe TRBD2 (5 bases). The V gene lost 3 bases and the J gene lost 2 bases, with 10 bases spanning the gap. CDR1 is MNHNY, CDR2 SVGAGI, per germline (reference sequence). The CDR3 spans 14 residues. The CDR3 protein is CASSYGGRQETQYF. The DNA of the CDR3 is TGTGCCAGCAGTTATGGTGGGAGACAAGAGACCCAGTACTTC.

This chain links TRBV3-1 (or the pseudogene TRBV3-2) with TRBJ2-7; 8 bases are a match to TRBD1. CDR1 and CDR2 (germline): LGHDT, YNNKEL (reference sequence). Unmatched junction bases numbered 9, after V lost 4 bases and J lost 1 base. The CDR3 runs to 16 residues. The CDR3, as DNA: TGTGCCAGCAGCCGAAGGGGACAGGCCGAGTCCTACGAGCAGTACTTC. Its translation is CASSRRGQAESYEQYF.

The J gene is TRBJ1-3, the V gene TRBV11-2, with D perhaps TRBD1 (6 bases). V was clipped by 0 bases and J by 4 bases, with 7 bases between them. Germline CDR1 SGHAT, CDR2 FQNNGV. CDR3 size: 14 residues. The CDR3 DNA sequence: TGTGCCAGCAGCTTAGATCAGGGGGGAAACACCATATATTTT. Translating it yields CASSLDQGGNTIYF.

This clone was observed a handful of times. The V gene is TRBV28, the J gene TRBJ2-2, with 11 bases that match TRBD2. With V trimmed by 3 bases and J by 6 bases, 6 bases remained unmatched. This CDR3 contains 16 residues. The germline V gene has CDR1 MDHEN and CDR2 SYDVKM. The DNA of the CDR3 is TGTGCCAGCAGTTTTAGCGGGAGGGCCGGGGCCGGGGAGCTGTTTTTT. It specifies CASSFSGRAGAGELFF. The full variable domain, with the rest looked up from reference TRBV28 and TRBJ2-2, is DVKVTQSSRYLVKRTGEKVFLECVQDMDHENMFWYRQDPGLGLRLIYFSYDVKMKEKGDIPEGYSVSREKKERFSLILESASTNQTSMYLCASSFSGRAGAGELFFGEGSRLTVL.

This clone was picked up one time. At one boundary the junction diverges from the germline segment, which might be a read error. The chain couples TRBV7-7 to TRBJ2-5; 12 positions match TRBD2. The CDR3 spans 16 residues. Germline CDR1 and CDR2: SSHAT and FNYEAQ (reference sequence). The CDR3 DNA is TGTGCTAGCAGCCGCGGACTAGCGGGAACACAAGAGACCCAGTACTTC. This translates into CASSRGLAGTQETQYF.

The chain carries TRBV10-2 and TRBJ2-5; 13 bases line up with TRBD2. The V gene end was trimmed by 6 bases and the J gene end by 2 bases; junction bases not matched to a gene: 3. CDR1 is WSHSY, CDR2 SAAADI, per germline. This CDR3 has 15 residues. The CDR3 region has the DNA TGCGCCAGCAGACCGGGACTAGCGGGGCAAGAGACCCAGTACTTC. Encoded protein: CASRPGLAGQETQYF.

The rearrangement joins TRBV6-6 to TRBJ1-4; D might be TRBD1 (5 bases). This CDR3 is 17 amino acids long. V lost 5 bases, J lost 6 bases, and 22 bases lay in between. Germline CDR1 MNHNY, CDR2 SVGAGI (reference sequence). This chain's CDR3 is CASSQSNTGGMDEKLFF. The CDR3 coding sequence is TGTGCCAGCAGTCAAAGCAATACGGGGGGTATGGATGAAAAACTGTTTTTT.

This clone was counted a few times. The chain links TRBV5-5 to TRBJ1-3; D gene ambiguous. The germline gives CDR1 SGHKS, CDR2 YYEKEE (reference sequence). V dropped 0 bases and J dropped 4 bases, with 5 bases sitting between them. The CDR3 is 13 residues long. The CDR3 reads CASSLDPGNTIYF. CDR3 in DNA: TGTGCCAGCAGCTTGGATCCGGGAAACACCATATATTTT.

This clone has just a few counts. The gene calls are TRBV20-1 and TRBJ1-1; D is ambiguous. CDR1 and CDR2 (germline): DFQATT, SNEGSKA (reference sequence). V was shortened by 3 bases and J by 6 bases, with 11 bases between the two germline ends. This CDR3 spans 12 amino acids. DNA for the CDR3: TGCAGTGCTAGTAACCCGGGAGCTGAAGCTTTCTTT. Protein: CSASNPGAEAFF.

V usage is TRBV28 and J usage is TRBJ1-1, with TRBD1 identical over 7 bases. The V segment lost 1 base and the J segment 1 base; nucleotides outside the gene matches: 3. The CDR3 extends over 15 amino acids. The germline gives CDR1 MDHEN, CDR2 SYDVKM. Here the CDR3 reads CASSLLTGTNTEAFF. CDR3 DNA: TGTGCCAGCAGTTTATTGACAGGGACGAACACTGAAGCTTTCTTT.

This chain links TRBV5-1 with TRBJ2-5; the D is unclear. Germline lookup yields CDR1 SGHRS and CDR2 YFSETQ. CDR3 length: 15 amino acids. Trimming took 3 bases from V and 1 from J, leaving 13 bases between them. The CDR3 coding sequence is TGCGCCAGCAGCTACAGTGGGCCGCCCCAAGAGACCCAGTACTTC. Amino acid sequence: CASSYSGPPQETQYF.

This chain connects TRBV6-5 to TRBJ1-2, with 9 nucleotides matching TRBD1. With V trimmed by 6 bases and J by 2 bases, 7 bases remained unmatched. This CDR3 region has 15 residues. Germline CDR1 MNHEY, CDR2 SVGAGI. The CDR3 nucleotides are TGTGCCAGCAGCCGTCCCGGGACAGGGAACTATGGCTACACCTTC. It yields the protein CASSRPGTGNYGYTF.

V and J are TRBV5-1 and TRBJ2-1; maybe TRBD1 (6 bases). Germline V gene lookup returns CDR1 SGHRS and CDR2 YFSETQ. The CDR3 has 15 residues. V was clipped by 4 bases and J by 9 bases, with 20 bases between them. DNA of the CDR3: TGCGCCAGCAGCCCGACGGCAGGGGATAGTAGTGAGCAGTTCTTC. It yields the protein CASSPTAGDSSEQFF.

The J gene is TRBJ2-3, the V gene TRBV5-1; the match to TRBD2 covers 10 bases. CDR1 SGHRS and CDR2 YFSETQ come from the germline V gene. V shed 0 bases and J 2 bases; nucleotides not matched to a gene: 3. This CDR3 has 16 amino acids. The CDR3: CASSLGTSGITDTQYF. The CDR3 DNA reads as TGCGCCAGCAGCTTGGGGACTAGCGGAATCACAGATACGCAGTATTTT.

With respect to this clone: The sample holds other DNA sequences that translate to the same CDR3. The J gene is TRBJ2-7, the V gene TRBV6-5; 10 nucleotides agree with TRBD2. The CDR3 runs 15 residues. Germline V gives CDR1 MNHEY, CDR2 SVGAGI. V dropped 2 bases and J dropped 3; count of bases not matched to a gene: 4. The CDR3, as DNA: TGTGCCAGCAGTTACCGAGCGGGAGGGTACTACGAGCAGTACTTC. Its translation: CASSYRAGGYYEQYF.

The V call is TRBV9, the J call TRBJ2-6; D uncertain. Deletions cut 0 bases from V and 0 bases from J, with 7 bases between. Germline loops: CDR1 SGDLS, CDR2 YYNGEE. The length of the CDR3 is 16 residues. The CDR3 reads CASSVVPVSGANVLTF. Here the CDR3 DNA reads TGTGCCAGCAGCGTAGTCCCTGTCTCTGGGGCCAACGTCCTGACTTTC.

This CDR3 is CASSRSDGETQYF. CDR3 nucleotides: TGTGCCAGCAGCCGCTCAGATGGAGAGACCCAGTACTTC. V is TRBV3-1 (or the pseudogene TRBV3-2) and J is TRBJ2-5; D not resolved. Germline V gene lookup returns CDR1 LGHDT and CDR2 YNNKEL (reference sequence). The CDR3 totals 13 residues. Trimming cost V 4 bases and J 4 bases, with 10 bases left between them.

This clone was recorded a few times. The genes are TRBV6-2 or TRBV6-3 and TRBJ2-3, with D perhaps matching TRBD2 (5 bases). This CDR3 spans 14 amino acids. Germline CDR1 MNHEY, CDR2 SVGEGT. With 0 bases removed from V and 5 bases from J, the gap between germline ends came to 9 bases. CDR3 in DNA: TGTGCCAGCAGTTACTCGACACGGGGAGATACGCAGTATTTT. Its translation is CASSYSTRGDTQYF.

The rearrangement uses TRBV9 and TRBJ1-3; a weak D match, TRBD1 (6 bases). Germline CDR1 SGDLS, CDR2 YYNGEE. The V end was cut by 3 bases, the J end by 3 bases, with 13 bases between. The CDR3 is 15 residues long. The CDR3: CASSAATGSGNTIYF. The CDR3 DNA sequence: TGTGCCAGCAGCGCTGCAACAGGGAGTGGAAACACCATATATTTT.

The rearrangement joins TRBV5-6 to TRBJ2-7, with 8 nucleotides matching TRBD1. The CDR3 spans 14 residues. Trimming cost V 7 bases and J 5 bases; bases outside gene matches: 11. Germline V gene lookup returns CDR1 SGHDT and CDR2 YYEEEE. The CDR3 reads CASCGQGLRDEQYF. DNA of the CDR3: TGTGCCAGCTGCGGACAGGGACTTAGGGACGAGCAGTACTTC.

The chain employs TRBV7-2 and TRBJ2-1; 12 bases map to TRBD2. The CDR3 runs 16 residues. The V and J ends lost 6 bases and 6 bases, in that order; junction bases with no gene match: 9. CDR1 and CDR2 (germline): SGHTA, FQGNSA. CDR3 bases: TGTGCCAGCAGAGGACTAGCGGGAACCGCGCCCAATGAGCAGTTCTTC. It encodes CASRGLAGTAPNEQFF.

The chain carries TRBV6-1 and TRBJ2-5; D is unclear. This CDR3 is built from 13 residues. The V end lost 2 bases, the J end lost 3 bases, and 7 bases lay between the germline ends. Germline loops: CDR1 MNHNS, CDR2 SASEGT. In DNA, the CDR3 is TGTGCCAGCAGTGAACGTCCAGAAGAGACCCAGTACTTC. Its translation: CASSERPEETQYF.